This T cell receptor (beta chain) was recovered during a study of blood T cell repertoires in COVID-19. For the study at large: Samples came from the United States, Italy and Spain, spanning acute and convalescent COVID-19.

Per the study methods: Estimation of nucleated cell counts was performed using reference gene primer amplification. The repertoire was sequenced with immunoSEQ multiplex PCR; TCRdb's copy has only in-frame clones and lacks some. That table is the source of V, J and clone size, and D and trimming were worked out from the DNA. The profile covers roughly 230,000 clones, with about 85% appearing a single time and 5.5% to 8% taken by the ten largest. The ends lost 5 bases at V and 2 bases at J; junction bases unmatched: 10. Germline CDR1 and CDR2: SGDLS and YYNGEE. This CDR3 region has 16 residues. V is TRBV9 and J is TRBJ1-1, with TRBD1 matching over 9 bases. Sequencing input: peripheral blood. The clonotype was recovered from a woman aged 55-70 years with active or convalescent COVID-19. CDR3 bases: TGTGCCAGCAGTAAGGGACAGGGAGCCCTTAACACTGAAGCTTTCTTT. It is translated as CASSKGQGALNTEAFF.